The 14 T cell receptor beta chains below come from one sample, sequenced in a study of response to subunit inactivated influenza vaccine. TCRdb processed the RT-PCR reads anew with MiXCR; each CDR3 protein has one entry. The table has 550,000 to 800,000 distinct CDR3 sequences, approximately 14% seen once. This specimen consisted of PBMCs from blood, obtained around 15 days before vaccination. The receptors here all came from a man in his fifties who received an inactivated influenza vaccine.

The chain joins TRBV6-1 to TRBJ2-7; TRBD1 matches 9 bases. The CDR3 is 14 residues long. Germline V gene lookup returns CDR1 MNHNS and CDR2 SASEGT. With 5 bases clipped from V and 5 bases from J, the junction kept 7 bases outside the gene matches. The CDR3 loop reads CASSSGQGIDEQYF. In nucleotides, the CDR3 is TGTGCCAGCAGTAGCGGACAGGGGATCGACGAGCAGTACTTC.

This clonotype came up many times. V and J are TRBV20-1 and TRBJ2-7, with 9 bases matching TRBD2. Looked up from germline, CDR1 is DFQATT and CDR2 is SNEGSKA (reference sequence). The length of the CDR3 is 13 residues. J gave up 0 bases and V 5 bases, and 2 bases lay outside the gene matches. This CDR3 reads CSAHSGSSYEQYF. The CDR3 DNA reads TGCAGTGCTCATAGCGGGAGCTCCTACGAGCAGTACTTC.

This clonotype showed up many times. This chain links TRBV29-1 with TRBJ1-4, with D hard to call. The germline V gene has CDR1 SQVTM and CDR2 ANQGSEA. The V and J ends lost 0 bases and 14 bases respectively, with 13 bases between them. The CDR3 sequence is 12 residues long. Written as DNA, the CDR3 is TGCAGCGTTGAAGATGGACCCCTAAACCTGTTTTTT. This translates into CSVEDGPLNLFF.

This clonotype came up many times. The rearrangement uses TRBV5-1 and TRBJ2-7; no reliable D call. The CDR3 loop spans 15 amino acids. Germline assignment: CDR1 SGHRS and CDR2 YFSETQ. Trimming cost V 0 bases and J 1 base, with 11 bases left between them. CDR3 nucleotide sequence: TGCGCCAGCAGCTTGGCCCTGGGCAGGTCCTACGAGCAGTACTTC. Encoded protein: CASSLALGRSYEQYF.

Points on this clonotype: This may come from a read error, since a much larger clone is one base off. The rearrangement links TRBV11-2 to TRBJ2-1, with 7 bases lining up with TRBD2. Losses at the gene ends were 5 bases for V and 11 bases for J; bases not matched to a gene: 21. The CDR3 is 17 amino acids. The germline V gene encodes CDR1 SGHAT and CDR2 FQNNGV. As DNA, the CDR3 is TGTGCCAGCAGCCCACCTGCGCGTGGCGGGAGTATGAATCAGCAGTTCTTC. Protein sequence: CASSPPARGGSMNQQFF.

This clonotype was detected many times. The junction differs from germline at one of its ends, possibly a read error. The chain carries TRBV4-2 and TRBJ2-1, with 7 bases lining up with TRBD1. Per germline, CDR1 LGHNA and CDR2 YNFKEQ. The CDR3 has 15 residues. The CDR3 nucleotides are TGTGCCAGCAGCCAAGAAGGGGACAGCTACGATGAGCAGTTCTTC. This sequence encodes CASSQEGDSYDEQFF.

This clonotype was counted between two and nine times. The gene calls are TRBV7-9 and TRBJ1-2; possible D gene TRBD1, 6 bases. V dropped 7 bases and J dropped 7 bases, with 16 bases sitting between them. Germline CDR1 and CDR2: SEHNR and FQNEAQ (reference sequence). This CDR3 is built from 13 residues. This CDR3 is CASNLQGSGGYTF. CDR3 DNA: TGTGCCAGCAACCTACAGGGTTCTGGTGGCTACACCTTC.

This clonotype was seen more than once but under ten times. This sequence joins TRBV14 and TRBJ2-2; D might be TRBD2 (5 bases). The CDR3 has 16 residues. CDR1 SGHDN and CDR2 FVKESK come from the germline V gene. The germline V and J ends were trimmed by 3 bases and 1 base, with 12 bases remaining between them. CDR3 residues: CASSHRAGMNTGELFF. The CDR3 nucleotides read TGTGCCAGCAGCCACCGGGCGGGCATGAACACCGGGGAGCTGTTTTTT.

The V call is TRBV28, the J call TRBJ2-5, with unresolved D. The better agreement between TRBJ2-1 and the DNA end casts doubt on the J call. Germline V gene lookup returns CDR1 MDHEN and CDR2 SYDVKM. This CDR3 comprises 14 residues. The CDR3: CASSPPGLQETQFF. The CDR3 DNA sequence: TGTGCCAGCAGCCCCCCCGGGTTACAAGAGACCCAGTTCTTC.

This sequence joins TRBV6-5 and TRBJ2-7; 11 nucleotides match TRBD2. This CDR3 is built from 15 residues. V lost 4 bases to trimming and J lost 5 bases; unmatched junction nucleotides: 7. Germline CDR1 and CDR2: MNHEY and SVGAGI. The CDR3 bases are TGTGCCAGCAGTTCCGTTAGCGGGAGGGCCCACGAGCAGTACTTC. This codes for CASSSVSGRAHEQYF.

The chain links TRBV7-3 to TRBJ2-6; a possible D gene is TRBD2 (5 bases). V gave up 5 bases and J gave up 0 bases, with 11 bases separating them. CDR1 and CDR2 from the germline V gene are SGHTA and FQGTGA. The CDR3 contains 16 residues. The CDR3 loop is CASSPGRGSGANVLTF. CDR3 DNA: TGTGCCAGCAGCCCTGGACGGGGCTCTGGGGCCAACGTCCTGACTTTC.

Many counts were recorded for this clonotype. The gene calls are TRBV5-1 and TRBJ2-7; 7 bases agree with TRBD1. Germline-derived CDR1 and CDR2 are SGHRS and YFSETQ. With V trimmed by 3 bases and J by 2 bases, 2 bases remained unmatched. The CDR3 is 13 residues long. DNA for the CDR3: TGCGCCAGCAGCTCGACAGGGCCCTACGAGCAGTACTTC. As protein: CASSSTGPYEQYF. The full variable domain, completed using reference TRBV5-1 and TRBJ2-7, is KAGVTQTPRYLIKTRGQQVTLSCSPISGHRSVSWYQQTPGQGLQFLFEYFSETQRNKGNFPGRFSGRQFSNSRSEMNVSTLELGDSALYLCASSSTGPYEQYFGPGTRLTVT.

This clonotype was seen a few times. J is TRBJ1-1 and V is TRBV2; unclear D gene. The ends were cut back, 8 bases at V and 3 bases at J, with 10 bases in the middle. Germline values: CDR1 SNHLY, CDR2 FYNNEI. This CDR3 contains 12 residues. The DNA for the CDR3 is TGTGCCAGCGGGCAGCCAGACACTGAAGCTTTCTTT. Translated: CASGQPDTEAFF.

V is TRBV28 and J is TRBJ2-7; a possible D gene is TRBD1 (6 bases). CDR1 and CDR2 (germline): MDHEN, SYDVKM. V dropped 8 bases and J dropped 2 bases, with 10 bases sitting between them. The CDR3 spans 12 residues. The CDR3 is CASWDKPYEQYF. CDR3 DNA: TGTGCCAGCTGGGACAAGCCCTACGAGCAGTACTTC. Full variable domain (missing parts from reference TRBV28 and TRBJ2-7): DVKVTQSSRYLVKRTGEKVFLECVQDMDHENMFWYRQDPGLGLRLIYFSYDVKMKEKGDIPEGYSVSREKKERFSLILESASTNQTSMYLCASWDKPYEQYFGPGTRLTVT.